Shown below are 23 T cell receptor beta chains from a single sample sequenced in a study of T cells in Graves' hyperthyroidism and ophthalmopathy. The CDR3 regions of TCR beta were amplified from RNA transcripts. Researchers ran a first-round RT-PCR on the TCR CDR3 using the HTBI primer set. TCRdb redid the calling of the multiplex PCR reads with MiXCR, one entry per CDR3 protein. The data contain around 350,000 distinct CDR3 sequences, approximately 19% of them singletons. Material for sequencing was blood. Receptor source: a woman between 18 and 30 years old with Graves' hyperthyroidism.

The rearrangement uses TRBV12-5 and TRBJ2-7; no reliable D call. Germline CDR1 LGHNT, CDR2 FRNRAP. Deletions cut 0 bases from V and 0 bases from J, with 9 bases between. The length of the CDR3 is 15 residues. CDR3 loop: CASGLVRVGSYEQYF. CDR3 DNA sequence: TGTGCTAGTGGTTTGGTACGCGTGGGCTCCTACGAGCAGTACTTC.

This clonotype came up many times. CDR3 in amino acids: CATSDPSGDPTGAFF. The CDR3 coding sequence is TGTGCCACCAGCGACCCCTCCGGAGATCCGACGGGGGCTTTCTTT. This chain uses TRBV24-1 with TRBJ1-1; D is uncertain. V lost 7 bases to trimming and J lost 11 bases, with 25 bases between them. The CDR3 runs 15 residues. The germline CDR1 and CDR2 sequences are KGHDR and SFDVKD.

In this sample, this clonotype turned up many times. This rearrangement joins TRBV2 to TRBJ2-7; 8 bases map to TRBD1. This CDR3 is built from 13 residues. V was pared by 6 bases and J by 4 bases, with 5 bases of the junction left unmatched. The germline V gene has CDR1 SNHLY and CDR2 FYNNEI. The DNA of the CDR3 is TGTGCCAGCAGGGGACAGGCTCGGTACGAGCAGTACTTC. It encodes CASRGQARYEQYF.

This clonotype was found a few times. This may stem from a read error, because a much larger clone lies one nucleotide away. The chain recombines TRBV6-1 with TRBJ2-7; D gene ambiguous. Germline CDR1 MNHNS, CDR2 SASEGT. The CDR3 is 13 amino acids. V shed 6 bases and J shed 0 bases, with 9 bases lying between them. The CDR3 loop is CASSPRVSYEQYV. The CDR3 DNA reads TGTGCCAGCAGCCCCCGGGTCTCCTACGAGCAGTACGTC.

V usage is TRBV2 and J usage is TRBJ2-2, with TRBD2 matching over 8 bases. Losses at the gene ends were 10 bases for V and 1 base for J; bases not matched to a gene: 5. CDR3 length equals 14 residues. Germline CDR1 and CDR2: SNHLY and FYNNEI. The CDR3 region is CATSSGRNTGELFF. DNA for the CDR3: TGTGCCACATCTAGCGGGCGGAACACCGGGGAGCTGTTTTTT.

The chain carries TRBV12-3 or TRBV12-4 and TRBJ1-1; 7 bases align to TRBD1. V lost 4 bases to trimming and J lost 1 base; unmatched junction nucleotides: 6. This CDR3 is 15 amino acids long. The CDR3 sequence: CASSSGDSQNTEAFF. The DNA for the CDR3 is TGTGCCAGCAGTTCCGGGGACAGTCAGAACACTGAAGCTTTCTTT.

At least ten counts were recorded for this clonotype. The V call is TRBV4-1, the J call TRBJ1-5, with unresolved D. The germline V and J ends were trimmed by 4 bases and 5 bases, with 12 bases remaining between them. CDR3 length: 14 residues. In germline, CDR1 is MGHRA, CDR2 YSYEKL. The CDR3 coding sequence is TGCGCCAGCAGCCCAGAGGGCGGTCATCAGCCCCAGCATTTT. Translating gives CASSPEGGHQPQHF.

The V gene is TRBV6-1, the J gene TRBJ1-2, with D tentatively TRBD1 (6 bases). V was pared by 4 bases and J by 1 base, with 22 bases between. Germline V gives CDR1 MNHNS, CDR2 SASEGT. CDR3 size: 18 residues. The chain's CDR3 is CASSGLLNRDTGNYGYTF. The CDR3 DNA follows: TGTGCCAGCAGTGGATTACTTAACCGGGACACGGGTAACTATGGCTACACCTTC.

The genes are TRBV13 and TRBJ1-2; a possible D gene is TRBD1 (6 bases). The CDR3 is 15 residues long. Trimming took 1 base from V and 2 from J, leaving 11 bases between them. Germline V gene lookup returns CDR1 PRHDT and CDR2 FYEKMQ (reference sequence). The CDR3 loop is CASSLEQGLNYGYTF. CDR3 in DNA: TGTGCCAGCAGCTTAGAACAGGGACTCAACTATGGCTACACCTTC. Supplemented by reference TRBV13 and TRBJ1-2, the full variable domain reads AAGVIQSPRHLIKEKRETATLKCYPIPRHDTVYWYQQGPGQDPQFLISFYEKMQSDKGSIPDRFSAQQFSDYHSELNMSSLELGDSALYFCASSLEQGLNYGYTFGSGTRLTVV.

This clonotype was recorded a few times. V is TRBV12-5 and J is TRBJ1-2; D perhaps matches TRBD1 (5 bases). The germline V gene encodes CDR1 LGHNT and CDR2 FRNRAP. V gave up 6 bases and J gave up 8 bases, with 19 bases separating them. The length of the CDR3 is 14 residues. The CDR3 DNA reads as TGTGCTAGTGGCCCCCGGACACCCTGGGACGGCTACACCTTC. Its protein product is CASGPRTPWDGYTF.

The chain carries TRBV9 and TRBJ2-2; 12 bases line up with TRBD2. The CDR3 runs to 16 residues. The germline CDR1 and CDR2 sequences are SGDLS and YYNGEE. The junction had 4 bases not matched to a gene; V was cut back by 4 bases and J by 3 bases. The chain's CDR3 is CASSISSGGDTGELFF. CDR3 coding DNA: TGTGCCAGCAGCATCTCTAGCGGGGGGGACACCGGGGAGCTGTTTTTT.

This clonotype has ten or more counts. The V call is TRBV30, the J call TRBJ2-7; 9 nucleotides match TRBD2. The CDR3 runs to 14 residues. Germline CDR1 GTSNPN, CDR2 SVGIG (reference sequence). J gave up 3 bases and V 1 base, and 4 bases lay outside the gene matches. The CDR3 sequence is CAWSEGLAVYEQYF. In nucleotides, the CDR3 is TGTGCCTGGAGTGAGGGACTAGCTGTCTACGAGCAGTACTTC.

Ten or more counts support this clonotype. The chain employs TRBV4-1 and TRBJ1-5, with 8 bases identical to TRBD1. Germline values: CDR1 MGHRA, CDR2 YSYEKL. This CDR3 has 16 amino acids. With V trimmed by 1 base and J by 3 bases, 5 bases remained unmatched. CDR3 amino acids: CASSQVMGQDNQPQHF. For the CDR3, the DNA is TGCGCCAGCAGCCAAGTGATGGGACAGGACAATCAGCCCCAGCATTTT.

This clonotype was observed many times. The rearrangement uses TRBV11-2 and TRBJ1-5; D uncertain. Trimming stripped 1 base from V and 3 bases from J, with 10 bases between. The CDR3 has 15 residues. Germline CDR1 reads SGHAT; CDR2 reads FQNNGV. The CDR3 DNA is TGTGCCAGCAGCTTAGTTTCAGGTTTCAATCAGCCCCAGCATTTT. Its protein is CASSLVSGFNQPQHF.

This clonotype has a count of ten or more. The CDR3 protein is CASSNLARGRRETQYF. The CDR3 bases are TGTGCCAGTAGTAACTTAGCCAGGGGACGGCGGGAGACCCAGTACTTC. This sequence joins TRBV19 and TRBJ2-5; the D gene is possibly TRBD1 (6 bases). The ends were cut back, 4 bases at V and 5 bases at J, with 20 bases in the middle. The CDR3 loop spans 16 amino acids. The germline CDR1 and CDR2 sequences are LNHDA and SQIVND (reference sequence).

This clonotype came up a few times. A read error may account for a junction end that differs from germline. CDR3 amino acids: CAGSVAHLPVGSGNTIYF. For the CDR3, the DNA is TGTGCCGGCAGCGTAGCCCACCTCCCAGTGGGCTCTGGAAACACCATATATTTT. The rearrangement links TRBV9 to TRBJ1-3; D not certain. This CDR3 is built from 18 residues. Germline V gene lookup returns CDR1 SGDLS and CDR2 YYNGEE.

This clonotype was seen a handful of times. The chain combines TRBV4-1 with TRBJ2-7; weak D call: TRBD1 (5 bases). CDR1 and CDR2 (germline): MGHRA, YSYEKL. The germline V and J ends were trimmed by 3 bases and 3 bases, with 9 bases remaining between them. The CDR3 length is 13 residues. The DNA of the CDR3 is TGCGCCAGCAGCCAGTCCGACAGCTACGAGCAGTACTTC. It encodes CASSQSDSYEQYF.

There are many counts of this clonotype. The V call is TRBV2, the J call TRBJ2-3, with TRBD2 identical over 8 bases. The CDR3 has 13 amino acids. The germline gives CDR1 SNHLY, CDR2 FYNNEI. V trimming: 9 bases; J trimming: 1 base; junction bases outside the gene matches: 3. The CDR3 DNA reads TGTGCCAGTACGGGGGGGGGCACAGATACGCAGTATTTT. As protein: CASTGGGTDTQYF.

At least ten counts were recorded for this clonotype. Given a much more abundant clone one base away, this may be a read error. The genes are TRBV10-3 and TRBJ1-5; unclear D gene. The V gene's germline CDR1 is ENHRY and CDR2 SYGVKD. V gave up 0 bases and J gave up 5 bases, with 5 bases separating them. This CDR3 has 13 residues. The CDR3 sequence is CAISESKDQPQHF. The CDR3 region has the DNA TGTGCCATCAGTGAGTCGAAGGATCAGCCCCAGCATTTT.

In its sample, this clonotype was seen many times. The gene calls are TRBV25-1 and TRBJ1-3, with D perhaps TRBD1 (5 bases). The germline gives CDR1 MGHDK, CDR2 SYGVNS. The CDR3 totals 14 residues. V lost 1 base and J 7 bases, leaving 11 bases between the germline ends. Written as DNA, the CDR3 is TGTGCCAGCAGTGAATTAGGATGGGGGAACACCATATATTTT. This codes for CASSELGWGNTIYF.

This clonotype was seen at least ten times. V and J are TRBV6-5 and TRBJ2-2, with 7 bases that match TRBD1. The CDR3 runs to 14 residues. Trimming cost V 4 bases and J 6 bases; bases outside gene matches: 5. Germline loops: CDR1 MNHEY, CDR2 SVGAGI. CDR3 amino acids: CASSFDRDAGELFF. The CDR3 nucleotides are TGTGCCAGCAGTTTTGACAGGGATGCCGGGGAGCTGTTTTTT.

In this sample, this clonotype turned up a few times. The CDR3 here is CASSPQGAAGGELFF. For the CDR3, the DNA is TGTGCCAGCAGCCCCCAGGGGGCAGCGGGCGGGGAGCTGTTTTTT. V is TRBV2 and J is TRBJ2-2; 8 nucleotides agree with TRBD1. V trimming: 6 bases; J trimming: 7 bases; junction bases outside the gene matches: 10. The germline CDR1 and CDR2 sequences are SNHLY and FYNNEI. The CDR3 consists of 15 residues.

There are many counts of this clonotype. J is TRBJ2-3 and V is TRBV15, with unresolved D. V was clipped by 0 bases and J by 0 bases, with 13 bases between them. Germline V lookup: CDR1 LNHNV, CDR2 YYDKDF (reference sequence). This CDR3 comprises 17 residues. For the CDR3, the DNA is TGTGCCACCAGCAGAGATCTTGTAGGGCCGAGCACAGATACGCAGTATTTT. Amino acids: CATSRDLVGPSTDTQYF.